Following are 26 T cell receptor beta chains from one sample sequenced in a study of shared clonotypes between healthy human individuals. Libraries were prepared by immunoSEQ multiplex PCR; TCRdb keeps only in-frame clonotypes and omits some of them. Of some 2,000,000 clones detected, approximately 96% appear once; the ten largest clones hold roughly 0.13%. The sample comprised naive CD4+ T cells sorted from blood. Indicated subset: CD45RA+ positively selected. The receptors stem from a young man in good health.

The J gene is TRBJ1-2, the V gene TRBV5-1, with D maybe TRBD1 (6 bases). Germline V CDR1 and CDR2: SGHRS, YFSETQ. The CDR3 runs 14 residues. The V gene lost 0 bases and the J gene lost 6 bases, with 12 bases spanning the gap. CDR3 bases: TGCGCCAGCAGCTTGGAATGGGGGGCGAATGGCTACACCTTC. This sequence encodes CASSLEWGANGYTF. The full variable domain, completed using reference TRBV5-1 and TRBJ1-2, is KAGVTQTPRYLIKTRGQQVTLSCSPISGHRSVSWYQQTPGQGLQFLFEYFSETQRNKGNFPGRFSGRQFSNSRSEMNVSTLELGDSALYLCASSLEWGANGYTFGSGTRLTVV.

Of note for this clone: Other DNA sequences of this sample code for an identical CDR3. V usage is TRBV5-1 and J usage is TRBJ2-3; no definite D call. The CDR3 spans 14 residues. Trimming shortened V by 2 bases and J by 2 bases, and 9 bases separated the two germline ends. Germline assignment: CDR1 SGHRS and CDR2 YFSETQ. The CDR3 spells CASSLEGNTDTQYF. In DNA, the CDR3 is TGCGCCAGCAGCTTAGAAGGGAACACAGATACGCAGTATTTT.

The V and J genes are TRBV10-2 and TRBJ2-3; D ambiguous. The CDR3 is 11 amino acids. CDR1 WSHSY and CDR2 SAAADI come from the germline V gene. Trimming took off 6 bases at V and 4 bases at J, with 5 bases between the two ends. In DNA, the CDR3 is TGCGCCAGCAGCGATGCAGATACGCAGTATTTT. Its translation is CASSDADTQYF.

The V and J genes are TRBV6-6 and TRBJ2-1; perhaps TRBD2 as D (6 bases). The CDR3 is 13 residues long. From germline, CDR1 is MNHNY and CDR2 SVGAGI (reference sequence). The V and J ends lost 7 bases and 4 bases respectively, with 11 bases between them. The CDR3 DNA follows: TGTGCCAGCATCACTAGCCCATACAATGAGCAGTTCTTC. Translating it yields CASITSPYNEQFF.

V gene TRBV6-5 combines with J gene TRBJ2-2; D is ambiguous. Germline CDR1 reads MNHEY; CDR2 reads SVGAGI. CDR3 length: 15 residues. V dropped 4 bases and J dropped 0 bases, with 9 bases sitting between them. The CDR3 DNA reads TGTGCCAGCAGTTCAAGCAGGCCGAACACCGGGGAGCTGTTTTTT. This gives the protein CASSSSRPNTGELFF.

Note on this clone: The same CDR3 can be traced to other DNA sequences in this sample. The chain carries TRBV28 and TRBJ1-5; D call uncertain. V lost 6 bases, J lost 1 base, and 10 bases lay in between. The CDR3 loop spans 14 amino acids. Looked up from germline, CDR1 is MDHEN and CDR2 is SYDVKM. The CDR3 protein is CASSPGNSNQPQHF. CDR3 DNA: TGTGCCAGCAGCCCAGGTAACAGCAATCAGCCCCAGCATTTT.

Of note for this clone: The sample has other DNA sequences that encode this CDR3 too. For the CDR3, the DNA is TGTGCCAGCAGGAAGGACAGGGGGTCCTACAATGAGCAGTTCTTC. This gives the protein CASRKDRGSYNEQFF. The rearrangement joins TRBV2 to TRBJ2-1; 10 nucleotides align to TRBD1. This CDR3 region has 15 residues. V lost 6 bases and J lost 1; bases outside the gene matches: 3. Germline assignment: CDR1 SNHLY and CDR2 FYNNEI.

The gene calls are TRBV6-5 and TRBJ2-1, with 7 bases fitting TRBD2. This CDR3 spans 14 amino acids. Trimming cost V 2 bases and J 8 bases; bases outside gene matches: 6. Looked up from germline, CDR1 is MNHEY and CDR2 is SVGAGI. The CDR3 is CASSYGGGVHEQFF. The CDR3 nucleotides are TGTGCCAGCAGTTACGGGGGAGGGGTACATGAGCAGTTCTTC.

Regarding this clone: Other DNA sequences of this sample code for an identical CDR3. V is TRBV19 and J is TRBJ2-2; no reliable D call. Trimming left V 1 base short and J 5 bases short, with 5 bases between. This CDR3 region has 13 residues. Germline V gene lookup returns CDR1 LNHDA and CDR2 SQIVND (reference sequence). In DNA form, the CDR3 reads TGTGCCAGTAGTATAGTGGGTACCGGGGAGCTGTTTTTT. This sequence encodes CASSIVGTGELFF.

V gene TRBV18 combines with J gene TRBJ2-2; D gene ambiguous. V was clipped by 8 bases and J by 3 bases, with 19 bases between them. The CDR3 covers 16 residues. The germline V gene has CDR1 KGHSH and CDR2 LQKENI. The CDR3 nucleotides read TGTGCCAGCACTCCATACGGCCTCACATACACCGGGGAGCTGTTTTTT. Translation gives CASTPYGLTYTGELFF.

This chain joins TRBV6-5 and TRBJ2-7; 10 bases match TRBD1. V lost 6 bases and J lost 4; bases outside the gene matches: 9. The CDR3 consists of 15 residues. Looked up from germline, CDR1 is MNHEY and CDR2 is SVGAGI. DNA of the CDR3: TGTGCCAGCAGCCCCGGGGGACAGGGGCTATACGAGCAGTACTTC. Protein: CASSPGGQGLYEQYF.

V usage is TRBV18 and J usage is TRBJ2-3; D is perhaps TRBD1 or TRBD2 (6 bases each). CDR1 KGHSH and CDR2 LQKENI come from the germline V gene. The germline V and J ends were trimmed by 3 bases and 0 bases, with 13 bases remaining between them. The CDR3 consists of 16 residues. The CDR3 is CASSPPGAGSTDTQYF. DNA for the CDR3: TGTGCCAGCTCACCCCCGGGGGCAGGGAGCACAGATACGCAGTATTTT.

The chain employs TRBV5-6 and TRBJ1-3; D is perhaps TRBD1 (6 bases). The CDR3 has 15 amino acids. V lost 5 bases and J 0 bases, leaving 12 bases between the germline ends. Germline assignment: CDR1 SGHDT and CDR2 YYEEEE. CDR3 coding DNA: TGTGCCAGCAGTATCGACAGGAACTCTGGAAACACCATATATTTT. Its translation: CASSIDRNSGNTIYF.

Comment on this clone: Other DNA sequences in this sample translate to the same CDR3. V usage is TRBV28 and J usage is TRBJ1-5; D is ambiguous. Trimming took 1 base from V and 0 from J, leaving 4 bases between them. Germline V gives CDR1 MDHEN, CDR2 SYDVKM. CDR3 length: 14 residues. CDR3 nucleotides: TGTGCCAGCAGTTTATCGGGTAGCAATCAGCCCCAGCATTTT. Amino acid sequence: CASSLSGSNQPQHF.

This chain connects TRBV7-2 to TRBJ2-1; TRBD2 agrees at 8 bases. This CDR3 comprises 15 residues. CDR1 is SGHTA and CDR2 is FQGNSA in the germline V gene. V gave up 3 bases and J gave up 3 bases; unmatched junction bases: 4. This chain's CDR3 is CASSFARGGYNEQFF. Written as DNA, the CDR3 is TGTGCCAGCAGCTTCGCCCGGGGGGGCTACAATGAGCAGTTCTTC.

The gene calls are TRBV10-1 and TRBJ2-2; 10 positions match TRBD1. Per germline, CDR1 WNHNN and CDR2 SYGVQD (reference sequence). This CDR3 is built from 16 residues. The V gene end was trimmed by 0 bases and the J gene end by 4 bases; junction bases not matched to a gene: 2. The CDR3 coding sequence is TGCGCCAGCAGTGAGTCCGGGACAGGGGTCACCGGGGAGCTGTTTTTT. Translated: CASSESGTGVTGELFF.

This chain uses TRBV10-1 with TRBJ2-1; 8 nucleotides line up with TRBD2. V lost 4 bases and J lost 10; bases outside the gene matches: 9. The CDR3 loop spans 14 amino acids. Germline loops: CDR1 WNHNN, CDR2 SYGVQD (reference sequence). The CDR3 nucleotides are TGCGCCAGCAGTGGCCCCGGAGCGGGAGACGAGCAGTTCTTC. Translation: CASSGPGAGDEQFF.

This chain links TRBV25-1 with TRBJ2-5, with TRBD2 matching over 7 bases. The CDR3 loop spans 15 amino acids. The V segment lost 3 bases and the J segment 0 bases; nucleotides outside the gene matches: 4. Per germline, CDR1 MGHDK and CDR2 SYGVNS. This CDR3 reads CASSDRRGNQETQYF. In DNA, the CDR3 is TGTGCCAGCAGTGATCGGCGGGGGAACCAAGAGACCCAGTACTTC.

The J gene is TRBJ2-2, the V gene TRBV5-1; possibly TRBD2 for D (6 bases). The CDR3 extends over 16 amino acids. Trimming shortened V by 4 bases and J by 12 bases, and 25 bases separated the two germline ends. Germline assignment: CDR1 SGHRS and CDR2 YFSETQ. The DNA for the CDR3 is TGCGCCAGCAGCCCCGAAGGGACTGATTCACCGGGGAAGCTGTTTTTT. As protein: CASSPEGTDSPGKLFF.

The rearrangement links TRBV7-9 to TRBJ1-1, with 7 bases matching TRBD1. The CDR3 sequence is 13 residues long. Unmatched junction bases numbered 4, after V lost 5 bases and J lost 4 bases. CDR1 SEHNR and CDR2 FQNEAQ come from the germline V gene (reference sequence). The CDR3 sequence: CASSNTGVTEAFF. CDR3 nucleotide sequence: TGTGCCAGCAGCAATACAGGGGTCACTGAAGCTTTCTTT. Looking up the rest from reference TRBV7-9 and TRBJ1-1 gives the full variable domain: DTGVSQNPRHKITKRGQNVTFRCDPISEHNRLYWYRQTLGQGPEFLTYFQNEAQLEKSRLLSDRFSAERPKGSFSTLEIQRTEQGDSAMYLCASSNTGVTEAFFGQGTRLTVV.

The rearrangement uses TRBV5-6 and TRBJ2-7, with unresolved D. Trimming shortened V by 0 bases and J by 7 bases, and 14 bases separated the two germline ends. Germline V gives CDR1 SGHDT, CDR2 YYEEEE. The CDR3 length is 14 residues. The CDR3 DNA sequence: TGTGCCAGCAGCTTGGGCAGGAGACCCGGTGAGCAGTACTTC. Translation gives CASSLGRRPGEQYF.

This chain uses TRBV11-2 with TRBJ1-1; TRBD1 matches 7 bases. V lost 6 bases, J lost 2 bases, and 6 bases stayed unmatched. From germline, CDR1 is SGHAT and CDR2 FQNNGV. The CDR3 totals 14 residues. The CDR3 DNA follows: TGTGCCAGCAGGACCGGGACAGCTAACACTGAAGCTTTCTTT. This gives the protein CASRTGTANTEAFF.

A remark on this clone: The sample has other DNA sequences that encode this CDR3 too. Written as DNA, the CDR3 is TGTGCCAGCTCACCGGACGGAAGCTACGAGCAGTACTTC. It yields the protein CASSPDGSYEQYF. This chain links TRBV18 with TRBJ2-7; D is undetermined. Trimming pared 3 bases from V and 3 bases from J, leaving 9 bases between. Germline lookup yields CDR1 KGHSH and CDR2 LQKENI. CDR3 length equals 13 residues.

A note on this clone: This sample includes further DNA sequences coding for the same CDR3. This sequence joins TRBV6-6 and TRBJ2-1, with no clear D. The CDR3 runs 12 residues. Per the germline V gene, CDR1 is MNHNY and CDR2 is SVGAGI (reference sequence). V lost 2 bases, J lost 7 bases, and 6 bases lay in between. The CDR3 nucleotides are TGTGCCAGCAGTTACGTAGGAAATGAGCAGTTCTTC. Its protein is CASSYVGNEQFF.

The V call is TRBV28, the J call TRBJ1-2; TRBD1 matches at 7 bases. The length of the CDR3 is 14 residues. Germline CDR1 and CDR2: MDHEN and SYDVKM. The V gene end was trimmed by 1 base and the J gene end by 5 bases; junction bases not matched to a gene: 4. In DNA form, the CDR3 reads TGTGCCAGCAGTTTATCCCGACAGGGTTATGGCTACACCTTC. Encoded protein: CASSLSRQGYGYTF.

The chain has TRBV11-2 and TRBJ1-5; 7 positions agree with TRBD1. Germline loops: CDR1 SGHAT, CDR2 FQNNGV. V dropped 5 bases and J dropped 7; count of bases not matched to a gene: 5. The CDR3 loop spans 13 amino acids. Written as DNA, the CDR3 is TGTGCCAGCAGCCTCCGACAGGGCCAGCCCCAGCATTTT. Translated: CASSLRQGQPQHF.